This paragraph covers one T cell receptor beta chain sequence. The source of the sample is a study of cytotoxic CD8 clonotypes in ibrutinib-treated CLL. Looking at the study overall: Collecting the response samples happened after a median 12 months of treatment, with a range of 6 to 36.

Clones were sequenced by immunoSEQ multiplex PCR, and TCRdb holds only the in-frame ones, with some missing. Among 20,000 to 30,000 clones, about 67% were seen once, and the ten largest hold around 44%. V lost 3 bases and J lost 2; bases outside the gene matches: 4. The CDR3 spans 14 residues. The germline V gene encodes CDR1 SGHNT and CDR2 YYREEE (reference sequence). The starting material was PBMCs, obtained after 12 months of ibrutinib treatment. This TCR was sampled from a human donor with chronic lymphocytic leukemia. The rearrangement joins TRBV5-4 to TRBJ2-5; 7 bases map to TRBD1. The CDR3 DNA sequence: TGTGCCAGCAGCTCCGGGACAGCACAAGAGACCCAGTACTTC. Protein sequence: CASSSGTAQETQYF.